The 7 T cell receptor beta chains in this list originate from one sample, sequenced in a study of Graves' ophthalmopathy and Graves' hyperthyroidism. TCR beta CDR3 regions were amplified from RNA transcripts. Investigators did first-round RT-PCR with HTBI primers, then second-round multiplex PCR. Via MiXCR, TCRdb re-called the multiplex PCR reads, giving one row per CDR3 protein. The table records over 200,000 distinct CDR3 sequences, under 30% of them present only once. The sample was peripheral blood. Receptor source: a middle-aged man with Graves' ophthalmopathy.

The chain combines TRBV28 with TRBJ1-5, with D maybe TRBD1 (6 bases). The CDR3 runs to 14 residues. The germline V and J ends were trimmed by 6 bases and 4 bases, with 13 bases remaining between them. Germline V lookup: CDR1 MDHEN, CDR2 SYDVKM. The CDR3 coding sequence is TGTGCCAGCAGGCCACAGGGAAGAAATCAGCCCCAGCATTTT. It specifies CASRPQGRNQPQHF.

This clonotype was observed at least ten times. The chain uses TRBV6-5 and TRBJ2-7, with D maybe TRBD1 (6 bases). Germline loops: CDR1 MNHEY, CDR2 SVGAGI. Trimming removed 1 base at V and 3 bases at J, with 13 bases between. The CDR3 is 15 amino acids. Here the CDR3 DNA reads TGTGCCAGCAGTTACTACGGCAGGGGAATCTACGAGCAGTACTTC. Translated, it gives CASSYYGRGIYEQYF.

This clonotype was seen only a few times. Here the CDR3 DNA reads TGTGCCAGTCCCTACGAGCAGTACTTC. This translates into CASPYEQYF. The chain uses TRBV6-1 and TRBJ2-7; D gene uncertain. Germline V gives CDR1 MNHNS, CDR2 SASEGT. The CDR3 spans 9 residues. V shed 9 bases and J shed 2 bases, with 2 bases lying between them.

This clonotype was recorded at least ten times. The J gene is TRBJ2-5, the V gene TRBV10-3, with D uncertain. Germline-derived CDR1 and CDR2 are ENHRY and SYGVKD. This CDR3 has 16 amino acids. Deletions cut 5 bases from V and 1 base from J, with 17 bases between. For the CDR3, the DNA is TGTGCCATCAGTAACGATATAGTCGCCCCCCAAGAGACCCAGTACTTC. It encodes CAISNDIVAPQETQYF.

This clonotype occurred a few times. V is TRBV7-2 and J is TRBJ2-5, with D perhaps matching TRBD1 (5 bases). The V gene's germline CDR1 is SGHTA and CDR2 FQGNSA. The CDR3 covers 13 residues. Trimming removed 5 bases from V and 5 bases from J, with 12 bases in between. The CDR3 DNA reads as TGTGCCAGCAGCCCACAGGAAGGGGAGACCCAGTACTTC. Protein product: CASSPQEGETQYF.

The V and J genes are TRBV6-2 or TRBV6-3 and TRBJ2-5, with TRBD2 matching over 9 bases. CDR1 and CDR2 (germline): MNHEY, SVGEGT. CDR3 size: 14 residues. The ends lost 7 bases at V and 2 bases at J; junction bases unmatched: 5. As DNA, the CDR3 is TGTGCCAGCAACCTAGCGGGATCACAAGAGACCCAGTACTTC. Translating it yields CASNLAGSQETQYF.

This clonotype was seen many times. The chain recombines TRBV27 with TRBJ2-7, with 11 bases fitting TRBD2. CDR3 length equals 16 residues. Unmatched junction bases numbered 4, after V lost 2 bases and J lost 1 base. Germline CDR1 reads MNHEY; CDR2 reads SMNVEV (reference sequence). The CDR3 loop reads CASSLDGLAGSYEQYF. The CDR3 bases are TGTGCCAGCAGTTTAGATGGACTAGCGGGTTCCTACGAGCAGTACTTC.